The subject of this entry is one T cell receptor beta chain. Its specificity is not known. Specified treatment: around 19 received Ad26.COV2.S at low or high dose, single or two shots; 5 received placebo; per-sample allocation not given. On day 63 after the first injection, vaccine and placebo recipients gave samples. Whoever gave the sample was an adult aged 18-55 years in Boston. These data come from a study of Ad26.COV2.S vaccination and SARS-CoV-2 variants. Study overall: This donor came from the COV1001 trial of Ad26.COV2.S. Overall study results and limits: There was a possibility that the TCR breadth and depth analyses underestimated total T cell responses.

The data were produced by immunoSEQ multiplex PCR, yet TCRdb's version contains in-frame clones alone and is incomplete. Of about 350,000 clones listed, around 84% are singletons. Germline CDR1 and CDR2: SGHRS and YFSETQ. The trim removed 9 bases at V and 2 bases at J, leaving 15 bases unmatched. The CDR3 contains 16 residues. The specimen was peripheral blood, collected in a trial of Ad26.COV2.S vaccine versus placebo. The chain recombines TRBV5-1 with TRBJ1-1, with TRBD1 matching over 8 bases. The clonotype originates from a person aged 18-65 years who received the Ad26.COV2.S COVID-19 vaccine or a placebo. The chain's CDR3 is CANKRWRTGLNTEAFF. Written as DNA, the CDR3 is TGCGCCAACAAGCGATGGAGGACAGGGCTCAACACTGAAGCTTTCTTT.